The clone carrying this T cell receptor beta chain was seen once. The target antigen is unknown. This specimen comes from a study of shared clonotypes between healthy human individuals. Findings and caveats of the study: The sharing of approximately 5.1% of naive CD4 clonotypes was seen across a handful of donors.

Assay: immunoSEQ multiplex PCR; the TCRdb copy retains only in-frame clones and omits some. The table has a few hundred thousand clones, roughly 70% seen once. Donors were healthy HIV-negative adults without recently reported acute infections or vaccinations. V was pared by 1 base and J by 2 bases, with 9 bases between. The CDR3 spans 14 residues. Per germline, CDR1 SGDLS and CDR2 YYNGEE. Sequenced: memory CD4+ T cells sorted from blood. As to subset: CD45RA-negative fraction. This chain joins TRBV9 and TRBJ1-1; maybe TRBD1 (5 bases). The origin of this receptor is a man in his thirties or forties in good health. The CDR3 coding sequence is TGTGCCAGCAGCGTAAGCAGGGTCAACACTGAAGCTTTCTTT. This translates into CASSVSRVNTEAFF.